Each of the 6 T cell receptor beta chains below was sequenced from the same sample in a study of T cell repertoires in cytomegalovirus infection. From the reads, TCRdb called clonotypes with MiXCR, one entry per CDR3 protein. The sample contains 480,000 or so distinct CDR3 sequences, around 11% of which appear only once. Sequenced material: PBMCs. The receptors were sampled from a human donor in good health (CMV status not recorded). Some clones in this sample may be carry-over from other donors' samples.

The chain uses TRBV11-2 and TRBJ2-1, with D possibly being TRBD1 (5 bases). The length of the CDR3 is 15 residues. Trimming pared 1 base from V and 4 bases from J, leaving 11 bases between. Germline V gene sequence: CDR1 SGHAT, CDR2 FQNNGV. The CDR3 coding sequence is TGTGCCAGCAGCTTAGGATCAGGGCTGTACAATGAGCAGTTCTTC. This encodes CASSLGSGLYNEQFF.

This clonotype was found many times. CDR3 region: CASGPGTPPPETQPQHF. The CDR3 coding sequence is TGTGCTAGTGGTCCTGGAACTCCCCCCCCGGAGACGCAGCCCCAGCATTTT. This chain connects TRBV12-5 to TRBJ1-5; D not certain. This CDR3 region has 17 residues. The germline gives CDR1 LGHNT, CDR2 FRNRAP. Trimming shortened V by 5 bases and J by 7 bases, and 24 bases separated the two germline ends.

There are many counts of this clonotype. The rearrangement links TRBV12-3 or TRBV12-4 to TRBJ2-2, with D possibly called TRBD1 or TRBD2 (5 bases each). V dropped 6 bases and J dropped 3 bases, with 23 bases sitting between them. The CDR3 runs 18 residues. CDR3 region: CASRSPLGTPEDTGELFF. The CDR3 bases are TGTGCCAGCAGGTCTCCCTTAGGGACCCCAGAAGACACCGGGGAGCTGTTTTTT.

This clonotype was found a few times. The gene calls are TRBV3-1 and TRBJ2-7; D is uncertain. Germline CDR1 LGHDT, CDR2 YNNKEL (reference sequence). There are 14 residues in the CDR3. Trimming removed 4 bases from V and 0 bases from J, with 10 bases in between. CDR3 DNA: TGTGCCAGCAGCCTAGGCGTGGGCTCCTACGAGCAGTACTTC. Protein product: CASSLGVGSYEQYF.

The CDR3 is CASNRGHPGYTF. The CDR3 nucleotides are TGTGCCAGCAACCGTGGCCATCCGGGTTACACCTTC. This chain uses TRBV6-2 or TRBV6-3 with TRBJ1-2; D is undetermined. V gave up 7 bases and J gave up 11 bases, with 17 bases separating them. Germline V CDR1 and CDR2: MNHEY, SVGEGT. The CDR3 has 12 residues.

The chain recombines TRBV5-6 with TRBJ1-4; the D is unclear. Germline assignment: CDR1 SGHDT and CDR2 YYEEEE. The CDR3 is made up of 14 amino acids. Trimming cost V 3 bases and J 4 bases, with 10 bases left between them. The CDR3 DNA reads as TGTGCCAGCAGCTACGGGAGTAGTAATGAAAAACTGTTTTTT. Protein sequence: CASSYGSSNEKLFF.